This T cell receptor beta chain originates from a study of cytomegalovirus exposure and HLA in healthy donors. Points from the study as a whole: Rare sequences made up most TCRs, while some public TCRs were found in many donors.

The PCR had 60 Vbeta and 13 Jbeta primers. Method: immunoSEQ multiplex PCR; TCRdb's copy keeps in-frame clones and lacks some. The table has about 140,000 clones, 79% seen once; the top ten hold about 1.1%. Germline values: CDR1 SGHNT, CDR2 YYREEE (reference sequence). Trimming removed 7 bases from V and 4 bases from J, with 20 bases in between. This CDR3 comprises 15 residues. With respect to this clone: No antigen is known for it.

The specimen sequenced was PBMCs. This clonotype was obtained from a male donor in good health and CMV-seronegative. The chain combines TRBV5-4 with TRBJ1-2; tentatively, D is TRBD1 (5 bases). Here the CDR3 DNA reads TGTGCCAGCGCCCCAGGCAAGGGGCTTGGCTATGGCTACACCTTC. As protein: CASAPGKGLGYGYTF.